This T cell receptor (beta chain) was obtained from a study of blood T cell repertoires in COVID-19. V shed 6 bases and J 9 bases; nucleotides not matched to a gene: 5. CDR1 ENHRY and CDR2 SYGVKD come from the germline V gene. CDR3 length: 14 residues. Sequenced by immunoSEQ multiplex PCR; TCRdb stores in-frame clones only, minus some. This sample has about 430,000 clones, with about 88% found just once. Self-reported history from a screening survey and questionnaire set each donor's cohort. V and J are TRBV10-3 and TRBJ1-6; 10 bases map to TRBD1. This TCR was sampled from a woman aged 18-35 years who had been exposed to COVID-19. Sequencing was done on a sample of PBMCs or T cells enriched from blood (not recorded which). The CDR3 here is CAIRAGTGASPLHF. CDR3 nucleotide sequence: TGTGCCATCAGGGCCGGGACAGGGGCTTCACCCCTCCACTTT.